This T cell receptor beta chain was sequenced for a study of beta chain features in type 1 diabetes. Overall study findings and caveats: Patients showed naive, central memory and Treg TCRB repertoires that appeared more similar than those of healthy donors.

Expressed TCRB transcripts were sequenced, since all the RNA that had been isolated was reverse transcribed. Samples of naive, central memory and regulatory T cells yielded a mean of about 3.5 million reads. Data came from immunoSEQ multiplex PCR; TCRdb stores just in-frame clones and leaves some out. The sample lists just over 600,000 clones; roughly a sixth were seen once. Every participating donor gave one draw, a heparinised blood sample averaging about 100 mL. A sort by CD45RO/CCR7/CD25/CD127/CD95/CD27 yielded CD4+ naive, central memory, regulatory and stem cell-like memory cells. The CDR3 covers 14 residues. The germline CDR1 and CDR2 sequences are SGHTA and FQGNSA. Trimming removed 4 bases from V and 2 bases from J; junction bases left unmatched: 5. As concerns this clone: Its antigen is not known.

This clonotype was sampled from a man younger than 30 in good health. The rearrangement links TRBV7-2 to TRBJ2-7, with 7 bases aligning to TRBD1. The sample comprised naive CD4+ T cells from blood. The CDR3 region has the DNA TGTGCCAGCAGCTCGAGGGGACAGACCTACGAGCAGTACTTC. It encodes CASSSRGQTYEQYF. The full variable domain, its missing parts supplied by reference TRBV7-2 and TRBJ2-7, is GAGVSQSPSNKVTEKGKDVELRCDPISGHTALYWYRQSLGQGLEFLIYFQGNSAPDKSGLPSDRFSAERTGGSVSTLTIQRTQQEDSAVYLCASSSRGQTYEQYFGPGTRLTVT.